A single sample gave rise to the 7 T cell receptor beta chains below, sequenced in a study of blood T cell repertoires in COVID-19. Produced via immunoSEQ multiplex PCR; TCRdb's table is partial and in-frame only. The data show 220,000 or so clones, approximately 92% seen once. Sequencing was carried out using PBMCs or T cells enriched from blood (not recorded which). The receptors derive from a woman aged 18 to 35 in a cohort exposed to, infected with or recovered from COVID-19 (not recorded which).

V is TRBV5-4 and J is TRBJ2-7; D unclear. The length of the CDR3 is 13 residues. Germline V gene data show CDR1 as SGHNT and CDR2 as YYREEE (reference sequence). V was pared by 4 bases and J by 4 bases, with 12 bases between. CDR3 residues: CASSRDWPYEQYF. CDR3 sequence (DNA): TGTGCCAGCAGCCGCGACTGGCCTTACGAGCAGTACTTC.

The genes are TRBV6-5 and TRBJ1-2, with a tentative D call TRBD1 (6 bases). CDR1 and CDR2 from the germline V gene are MNHEY and SVGAGI. The length of the CDR3 is 12 residues. Between the trimmed V and J ends, which lost 7 bases and 2 bases, there was a span of 8 bases. The CDR3 protein is CASTQGNYGYTF. In DNA, the CDR3 is TGTGCCAGCACGCAGGGGAACTATGGCTACACCTTC.

The chain is built from TRBV2 and TRBJ2-2, with 10 bases aligning to TRBD1. CDR1 and CDR2 from the germline V gene are SNHLY and FYNNEI. The CDR3 consists of 15 residues. J gave up 2 bases and V 8 bases, and 5 bases lay outside the gene matches. The CDR3 reads CASVRDRGNTGELFF. CDR3 DNA sequence: TGTGCCAGCGTCCGGGACAGGGGTAACACCGGGGAGCTGTTTTTT.

J is TRBJ1-5 and V is TRBV7-2; D may be TRBD1 (5 bases). The germline V gene encodes CDR1 SGHTA and CDR2 FQGNSA. V shed 5 bases and J shed 4 bases, with 21 bases lying between them. CDR3 length: 17 residues. CDR3 in DNA: TGTGCCAGCAGCCCACAACATCGGCCCGGGGGGAATCAGCCCCAGCATTTT. Its protein product is CASSPQHRPGGNQPQHF.

The chain carries TRBV4-1 and TRBJ2-1; 8 positions agree with TRBD2. Germline V CDR1 and CDR2: MGHRA, YSYEKL. With 0 bases clipped from V and 8 bases from J, the junction kept 3 bases outside the gene matches. The CDR3 loop spans 14 amino acids. In DNA form, the CDR3 reads TGCGCCAGCAGCCAAGATCGGACTAGCTATGAGCAGTTCTTC. Translation: CASSQDRTSYEQFF.

The V gene is TRBV5-1, the J gene TRBJ2-7; TRBD2 agrees at 8 bases. V was clipped by 0 bases and J by 0 bases; unmatched bases: 5. The CDR3 is 16 residues long. Per the germline V gene, CDR1 is SGHRS and CDR2 is YFSETQ. The CDR3, as DNA: TGCGCCAGCAGCTTGGAAGCGGGGGCGTTCTCCTACGAGCAGTACTTC. Translation gives CASSLEAGAFSYEQYF.

In this sample, this clone turned up once. The chain has TRBV9 and TRBJ2-2; 7 bases are a match to TRBD1. The CDR3 sequence is 14 residues long. Germline trimming cut 4 bases from V and 5 bases from J; bases unmatched to any gene: 5. Per germline, CDR1 SGDLS and CDR2 YYNGEE. The CDR3 DNA reads as TGTGCCAGCAGCAGGACAGGAACAACCGGGGAGCTGTTTTTT. This sequence encodes CASSRTGTTGELFF. Combining the CDR3 with reference TRBV9 and TRBJ2-2 gives the whole variable domain DSGVTQTPKHLITATGQRVTLRCSPRSGDLSVYWYQQSLDQGLQFLIQYYNGEERAKGNILERFSAQQFPDLHSELNLSSLELGDSALYFCASSRTGTTGELFFGEGSRLTVL.